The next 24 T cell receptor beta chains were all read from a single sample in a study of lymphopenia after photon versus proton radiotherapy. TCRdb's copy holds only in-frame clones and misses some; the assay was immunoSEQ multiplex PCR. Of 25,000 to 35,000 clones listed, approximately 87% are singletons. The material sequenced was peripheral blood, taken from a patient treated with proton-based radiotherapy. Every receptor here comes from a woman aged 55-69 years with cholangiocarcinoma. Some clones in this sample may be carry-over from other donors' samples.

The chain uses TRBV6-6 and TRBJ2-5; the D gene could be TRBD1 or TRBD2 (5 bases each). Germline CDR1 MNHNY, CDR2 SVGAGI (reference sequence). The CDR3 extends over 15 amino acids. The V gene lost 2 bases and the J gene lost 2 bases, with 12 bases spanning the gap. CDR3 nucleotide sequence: TGTGCCAGCAGTTACGGGTTAGGGGAGCAAGAGACCCAGTACTTC. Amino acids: CASSYGLGEQETQYF.

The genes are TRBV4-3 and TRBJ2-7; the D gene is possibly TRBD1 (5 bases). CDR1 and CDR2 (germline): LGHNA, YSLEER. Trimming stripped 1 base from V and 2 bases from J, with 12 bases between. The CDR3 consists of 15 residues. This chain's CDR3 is CASSQGPGWAYEQYF. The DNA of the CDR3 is TGCGCCAGCAGCCAAGGGCCAGGGTGGGCCTACGAGCAGTACTTC.

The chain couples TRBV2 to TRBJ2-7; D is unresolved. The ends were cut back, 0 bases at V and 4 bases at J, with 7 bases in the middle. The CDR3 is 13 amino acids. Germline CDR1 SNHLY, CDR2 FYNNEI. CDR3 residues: CASSEALNYEQYF. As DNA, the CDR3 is TGTGCCAGCAGTGAAGCGCTAAATTACGAGCAGTACTTC.

The CDR3 loop reads CASSEGAQRNTIYF. The CDR3 DNA sequence: TGTGCCAGCAGTGAGGGGGCCCAAAGGAACACCATATATTTT. The chain couples TRBV6-5 to TRBJ1-3; 7 bases are a match to TRBD1. The junction had 8 bases not matched to a gene; V was cut back by 5 bases and J by 7 bases. The V gene's germline CDR1 is MNHEY and CDR2 SVGAGI. The CDR3 sequence is 14 residues long.

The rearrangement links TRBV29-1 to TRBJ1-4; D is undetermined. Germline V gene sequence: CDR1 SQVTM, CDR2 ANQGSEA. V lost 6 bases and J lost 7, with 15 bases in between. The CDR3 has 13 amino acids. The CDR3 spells CSVTDLVGEKLFF. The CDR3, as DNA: TGCAGCGTGACGGACTTGGTAGGTGAAAAACTGTTTTTT.

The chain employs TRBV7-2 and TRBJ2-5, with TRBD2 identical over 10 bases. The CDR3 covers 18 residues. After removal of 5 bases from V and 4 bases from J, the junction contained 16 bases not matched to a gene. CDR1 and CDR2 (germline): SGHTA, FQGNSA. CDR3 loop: CASSLRLVAGGWGETQYF. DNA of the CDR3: TGTGCCAGCAGCCTTAGATTGGTAGCGGGAGGATGGGGAGAGACCCAGTACTTC.

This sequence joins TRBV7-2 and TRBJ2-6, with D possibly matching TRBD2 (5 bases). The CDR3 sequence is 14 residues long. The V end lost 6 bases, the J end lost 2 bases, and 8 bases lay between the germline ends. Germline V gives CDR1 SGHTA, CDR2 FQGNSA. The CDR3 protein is CASSWTPGANVLTF. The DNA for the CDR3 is TGTGCCAGCAGTTGGACTCCTGGGGCCAACGTCCTGACTTTC. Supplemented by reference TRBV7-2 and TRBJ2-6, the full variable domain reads GAGVSQSPSNKVTEKGKDVELRCDPISGHTALYWYRQSLGQGLEFLIYFQGNSAPDKSGLPSDRFSAERTGGSVSTLTIQRTQQEDSAVYLCASSWTPGANVLTFGAGSRLTVL.

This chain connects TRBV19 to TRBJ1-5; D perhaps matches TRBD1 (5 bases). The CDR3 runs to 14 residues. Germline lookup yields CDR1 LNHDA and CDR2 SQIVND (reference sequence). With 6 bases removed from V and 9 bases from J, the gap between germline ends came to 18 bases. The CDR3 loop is CASRGDGRTRPQHF. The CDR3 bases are TGTGCCAGTAGGGGGGACGGTCGCACCAGGCCCCAGCATTTT. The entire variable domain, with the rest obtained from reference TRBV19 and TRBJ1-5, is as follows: DGGITQSPKYLFRKEGQNVTLSCEQNLNHDAMYWYRQDPGQGLRLIYYSQIVNDFQKGDIAEGYSVSREKKESFPLTVTSAQKNPTAFYLCASRGDGRTRPQHFGDGTRLSIL.

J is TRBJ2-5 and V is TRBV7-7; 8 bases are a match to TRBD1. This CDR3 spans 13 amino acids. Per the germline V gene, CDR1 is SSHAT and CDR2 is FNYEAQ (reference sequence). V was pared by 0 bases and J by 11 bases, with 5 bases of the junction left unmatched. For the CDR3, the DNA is TGTGCCAGCAGCTTAGCAGGGACAGGAGAGCAGTACTTC. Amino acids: CASSLAGTGEQYF.

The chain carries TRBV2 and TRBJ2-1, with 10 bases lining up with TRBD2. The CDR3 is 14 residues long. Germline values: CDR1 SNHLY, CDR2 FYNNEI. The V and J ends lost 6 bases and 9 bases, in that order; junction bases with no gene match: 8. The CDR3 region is CASRGLATGGEQFF. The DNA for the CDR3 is TGTGCCAGCAGGGGACTAGCGACGGGGGGTGAGCAGTTCTTC.

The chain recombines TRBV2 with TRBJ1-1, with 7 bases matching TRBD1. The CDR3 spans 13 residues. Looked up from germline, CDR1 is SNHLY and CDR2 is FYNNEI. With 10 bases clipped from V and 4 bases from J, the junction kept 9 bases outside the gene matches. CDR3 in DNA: TGTGCCAAAAAGCCGACAGGGAGCACTGAAGCTTTCTTT. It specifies CAKKPTGSTEAFF.

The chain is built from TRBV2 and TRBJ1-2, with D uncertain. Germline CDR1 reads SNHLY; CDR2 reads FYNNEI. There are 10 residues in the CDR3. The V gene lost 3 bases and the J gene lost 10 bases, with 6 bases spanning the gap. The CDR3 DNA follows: TGTGCCAGCAGTGAGTACACCTACACCTTC. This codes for CASSEYTYTF.

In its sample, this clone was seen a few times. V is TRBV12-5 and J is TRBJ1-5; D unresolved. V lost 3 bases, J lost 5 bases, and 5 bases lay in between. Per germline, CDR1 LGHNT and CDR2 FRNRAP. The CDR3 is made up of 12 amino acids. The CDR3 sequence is CASGFGDQPQHF. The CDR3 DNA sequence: TGTGCTAGTGGTTTCGGGGATCAGCCCCAGCATTTT.

The CDR3 region has the DNA TGTGCCAGCAACATTTTGGGGGTGGAGCAGCCCCAGCATTTT. Residues: CASNILGVEQPQHF. The chain joins TRBV2 to TRBJ1-5; D is possibly TRBD1 (5 bases). This CDR3 contains 14 residues. Germline-derived CDR1 and CDR2 are SNHLY and FYNNEI. The V end lost 7 bases, the J end lost 7 bases, and 17 bases lay between the germline ends. Combining the CDR3 with reference TRBV2 and TRBJ1-5 gives the whole variable domain EPEVTQTPSHQVTQMGQEVILRCVPISNHLYFYWYRQILGQKVEFLVSFYNNEISEKSEIFDDQFSVERPDGSNFTLKIRSTKLEDSAMYFCASNILGVEQPQHFGDGTRLSIL.

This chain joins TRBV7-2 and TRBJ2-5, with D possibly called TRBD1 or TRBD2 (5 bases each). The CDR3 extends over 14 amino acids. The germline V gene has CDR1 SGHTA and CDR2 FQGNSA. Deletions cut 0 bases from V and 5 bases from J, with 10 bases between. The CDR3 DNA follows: TGTGCCAGCAGCTTAGCGGCTTGGGGGGAGACCCAGTACTTC. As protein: CASSLAAWGETQYF.

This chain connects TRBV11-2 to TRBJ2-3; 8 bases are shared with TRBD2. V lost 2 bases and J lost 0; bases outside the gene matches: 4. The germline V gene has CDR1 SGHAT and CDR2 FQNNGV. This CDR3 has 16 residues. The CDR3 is CASSLFSGTSTDTQYF. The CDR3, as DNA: TGTGCCAGCAGCTTATTTAGCGGGACTAGCACAGATACGCAGTATTTT.

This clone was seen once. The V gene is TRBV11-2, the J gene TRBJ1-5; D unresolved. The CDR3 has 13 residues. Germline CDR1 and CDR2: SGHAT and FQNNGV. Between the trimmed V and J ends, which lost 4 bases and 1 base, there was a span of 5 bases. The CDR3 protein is CASSSGSNQPQHF. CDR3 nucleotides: TGTGCCAGCAGCTCCGGAAGCAATCAGCCCCAGCATTTT.

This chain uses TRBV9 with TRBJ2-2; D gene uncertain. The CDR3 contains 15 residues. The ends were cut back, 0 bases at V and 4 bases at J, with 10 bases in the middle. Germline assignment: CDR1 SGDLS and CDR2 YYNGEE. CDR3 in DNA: TGTGCCAGCAGCGTAGATGTCAGGTCCACCGGGGAGCTGTTTTTT. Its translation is CASSVDVRSTGELFF.

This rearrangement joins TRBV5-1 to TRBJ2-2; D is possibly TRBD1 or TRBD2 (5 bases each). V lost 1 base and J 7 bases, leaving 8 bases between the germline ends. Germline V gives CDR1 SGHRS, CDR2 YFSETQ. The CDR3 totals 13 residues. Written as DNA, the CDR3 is TGCGCCAGCAGCTTGCGGGGCGGCGGGGAGCTGTTTTTT. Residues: CASSLRGGGELFF. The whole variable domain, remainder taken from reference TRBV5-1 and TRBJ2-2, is KAGVTQTPRYLIKTRGQQVTLSCSPISGHRSVSWYQQTPGQGLQFLFEYFSETQRNKGNFPGRFSGRQFSNSRSEMNVSTLELGDSALYLCASSLRGGGELFFGEGSRLTVL.

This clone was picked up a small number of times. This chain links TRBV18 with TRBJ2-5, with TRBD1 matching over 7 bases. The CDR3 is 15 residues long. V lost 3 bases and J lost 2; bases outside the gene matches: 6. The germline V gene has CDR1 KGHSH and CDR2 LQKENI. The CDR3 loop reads CASSPWTGEQETQYF. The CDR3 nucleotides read TGTGCCAGCTCACCGTGGACAGGAGAACAAGAGACCCAGTACTTC.

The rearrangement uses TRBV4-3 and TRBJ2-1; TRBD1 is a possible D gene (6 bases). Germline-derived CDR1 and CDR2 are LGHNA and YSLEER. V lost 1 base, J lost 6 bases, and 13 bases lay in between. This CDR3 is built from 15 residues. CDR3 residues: CASSQGSGVLNEQFF. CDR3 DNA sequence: TGCGCCAGCAGCCAAGGCTCAGGGGTCCTCAATGAGCAGTTCTTC.

The CDR3: CASSQDGGGSTGELFF. CDR3 nucleotide sequence: TGTGCCAGCAGCCAAGATGGCGGAGGGTCCACCGGGGAGCTGTTTTTT. The chain combines TRBV4-2 with TRBJ2-2; tentatively, D is TRBD2 (6 bases). The CDR3 totals 16 residues. Germline loops: CDR1 LGHNA, CDR2 YNFKEQ. V lost 0 bases, J lost 4 bases, and 12 bases lay in between.

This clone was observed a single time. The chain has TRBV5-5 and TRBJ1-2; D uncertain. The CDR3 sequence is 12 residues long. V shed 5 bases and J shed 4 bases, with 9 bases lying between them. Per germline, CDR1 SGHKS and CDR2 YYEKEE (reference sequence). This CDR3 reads CASSSGPYGYTF. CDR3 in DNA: TGTGCCAGCAGTTCAGGACCCTATGGCTACACCTTC.

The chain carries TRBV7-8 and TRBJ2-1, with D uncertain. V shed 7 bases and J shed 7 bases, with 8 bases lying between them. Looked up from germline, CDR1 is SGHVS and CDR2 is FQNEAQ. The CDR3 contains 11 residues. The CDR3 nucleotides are TGTGCCAGCACCCAGGTGAATGAGCAGTTCTTC. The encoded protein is CASTQVNEQFF.